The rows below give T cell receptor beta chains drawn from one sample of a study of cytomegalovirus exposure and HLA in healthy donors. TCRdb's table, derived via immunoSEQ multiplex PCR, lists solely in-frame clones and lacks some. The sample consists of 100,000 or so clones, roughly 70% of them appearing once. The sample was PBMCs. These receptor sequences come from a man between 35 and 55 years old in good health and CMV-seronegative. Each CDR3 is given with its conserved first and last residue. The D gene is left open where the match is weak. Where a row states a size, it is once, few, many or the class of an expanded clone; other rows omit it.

cdr3_nt: TGTGCCAGCAGTGAATACAGGTCCGTCTTTCACAATGAGCAGTTCTTC
cdr3_aa: CASSEYRSVFHNEQFF
v_call: TRBV25-1
j_call: TRBJ2-1
d_call: -
clone_size: -

cdr3_nt: TGTGCCAGCAGTGAAGTGGAGGGGAATCAGCCCCAGCATTTT
cdr3_aa: CASSEVEGNQPQHF
v_call: TRBV6-1
j_call: TRBJ1-5
d_call: -
clone_size: -

cdr3_nt: TGTGCCAGTAGTATAGATGGACCGCAGGGGACCGGGGCCAACGTCCTGACTTTC
cdr3_aa: CASSIDGPQGTGANVLTF
v_call: TRBV19
j_call: TRBJ2-6
d_call: -
clone_size: -

cdr3_nt: TGTGCCAGTAGTATGATCGGGGTGCAGCCCCAGCATTTT
cdr3_aa: CASSMIGVQPQHF
v_call: TRBV19
j_call: TRBJ1-5
d_call: -
clone_size: -

cdr3_nt: TGCGCCAGCAGCCTGGGACTAGCGGGGGGGATAGATACGCAGTATTTT
cdr3_aa: CASSLGLAGGIDTQYF
v_call: TRBV5-1
j_call: TRBJ2-3
d_call: TRBD2
clone_size: -

cdr3_nt: TGTGCCAGCAGCACTGGAGTGGGACAGGCGTCCTACGAGCAGTACTTC
cdr3_aa: CASSTGVGQASYEQYF
v_call: TRBV7-6
j_call: TRBJ2-7
d_call: TRBD1
clone_size: once

cdr3_nt: TGTGCCAGCAGCTTAGCCTCGTTTGCTAGCGGGGCCTACGAGCAGTACTTC
cdr3_aa: CASSLASFASGAYEQYF
v_call: TRBV7-2
j_call: TRBJ2-7
d_call: TRBD2
clone_size: -

cdr3_nt: TGTGCCAGTAGTATACTAGGGACAGCGAACACTGAAGCTTTCTTT
cdr3_aa: CASSILGTANTEAFF
v_call: TRBV19
j_call: TRBJ1-1
d_call: TRBD1
clone_size: -

cdr3_nt: TGTGCCAGCAGTGAACGGGAGGGGAACACTGAAGCTTTCTTT
cdr3_aa: CASSEREGNTEAFF
v_call: TRBV2
j_call: TRBJ1-1
d_call: -
clone_size: once

cdr3_nt: TGTGCTAGTGCCGGCCTGGGGGACAGGGGTGGAACCGGGGAGCTGTTTTTT
cdr3_aa: CASAGLGDRGGTGELFF
v_call: TRBV12-5
j_call: TRBJ2-2
d_call: TRBD1
clone_size: -

cdr3_nt: TGTGCCAGCACTAGGGACAGCCAACTACTCATACCCTACGAGCAGTACTTC
cdr3_aa: CASTRDSQLLIPYEQYF
v_call: TRBV2
j_call: TRBJ2-7
d_call: TRBD1
clone_size: -

cdr3_nt: TGCGCCAGCAGCCTCGGGACAAGAGAAGCTTTCTTT
cdr3_aa: CASSLGTREAFF
v_call: TRBV4-1
j_call: TRBJ1-1
d_call: -
clone_size: -

cdr3_nt: TGTGCCAGCAGTTACGCAGGGGGATATGGCTACACCTTC
cdr3_aa: CASSYAGGYGYTF
v_call: TRBV6-5
j_call: TRBJ1-2
d_call: TRBD1
clone_size: -

cdr3_nt: TGTGCCAGCAGTGATTTAAATGCGGAGACCCAGTACTTC
cdr3_aa: CASSDLNAETQYF
v_call: TRBV6-5
j_call: TRBJ2-5
d_call: -
clone_size: -

cdr3_nt: TGTGCCAGCAGCTTATCTTACTGGACGGAGGCCTCTGGAAACACCATATATTTT
cdr3_aa: CASSLSYWTEASGNTIYF
v_call: TRBV11-2
j_call: TRBJ1-3
d_call: -
clone_size: -

cdr3_nt: TGTGCCAGCACCCCCCAAGGGGTTCAAGAGACCCAGTACTTC
cdr3_aa: CASTPQGVQETQYF
v_call: TRBV25-1
j_call: TRBJ2-5
d_call: -
clone_size: -

cdr3_nt: TGTGCCAGTAGTATGTCGGGACAGGGGGCAAACTACGAGCAGTACTTC
cdr3_aa: CASSMSGQGANYEQYF
v_call: TRBV19
j_call: TRBJ2-7
d_call: TRBD1
clone_size: -

cdr3_nt: TGCGCCAGCAGCCCCCTTCCGAGCTCGTCCCCCCTCCACTTT
cdr3_aa: CASSPLPSSSPLHF
v_call: TRBV4-1
j_call: TRBJ1-6
d_call: -
clone_size: -

cdr3_nt: TGTGCCAGTAGTCTTAGGCACGGGACAGGGGGCTACGAGCAGTACTTC
cdr3_aa: CASSLRHGTGGYEQYF
v_call: TRBV19
j_call: TRBJ2-7
d_call: TRBD1
clone_size: -

cdr3_nt: TGTGCCAGCAGCGTAGATGCAGGGAGGGTCACAGATACGCAGTATTTT
cdr3_aa: CASSVDAGRVTDTQYF
v_call: TRBV9
j_call: TRBJ2-3
d_call: TRBD2
clone_size: -

cdr3_nt: TGTGCCAGCAGCCCCCGGGACAGGGACGGGAACACCGGGGAGCTGTTTTTT
cdr3_aa: CASSPRDRDGNTGELFF
v_call: TRBV7-9
j_call: TRBJ2-2
d_call: TRBD1
clone_size: -

cdr3_nt: TGCGCCAGCAGCCCTTTACAGGGGGCGTCGCATTCACCCCTCCACTTT
cdr3_aa: CASSPLQGASHSPLHF
v_call: TRBV5-1
j_call: TRBJ1-6
d_call: TRBD1
clone_size: few

cdr3_nt: TGTGCCAGTAGTATATTCGTCAGGGCCATCACTGAAGCTTTCTTT
cdr3_aa: CASSIFVRAITEAFF
v_call: TRBV19
j_call: TRBJ1-1
d_call: -
clone_size: -

cdr3_nt: TGTGCCAGCAGGGGGTCAGGGCAAGAGACCCAGTACTTC
cdr3_aa: CASRGSGQETQYF
v_call: TRBV2
j_call: TRBJ2-5
d_call: -
clone_size: -

cdr3_nt: TGTGCCAGCACCCAGCTTAGGACAGGCTACACCTTC
cdr3_aa: CASTQLRTGYTF
v_call: TRBV7-9
j_call: TRBJ1-2
d_call: -
clone_size: -

cdr3_nt: TGTGCCAGCAGCTTACAACTAGCGGGGGGCCCTTGGGCTCGCAATGAGCAGTTCTTC
cdr3_aa: CASSLQLAGGPWARNEQFF
v_call: TRBV7-6
j_call: TRBJ2-1
d_call: TRBD2
clone_size: -

cdr3_nt: TGTGCCAGCAGCGGGGACAGGGGACACAATGAGCAGTTCTTC
cdr3_aa: CASSGDRGHNEQFF
v_call: TRBV5-8
j_call: TRBJ2-1
d_call: TRBD1
clone_size: -

cdr3_nt: TGTGCCAGCAGCTTGGCCGGACGGGAGCCCCACGAGCAGTACTTC
cdr3_aa: CASSLAGREPHEQYF
v_call: TRBV5-5
j_call: TRBJ2-7
d_call: -
clone_size: -

cdr3_nt: TGTGCCTGGTCCCTTGGAAACACCATATATTTT
cdr3_aa: CAWSLGNTIYF
v_call: TRBV30
j_call: TRBJ1-3
d_call: -
clone_size: once

cdr3_nt: TGTGCCAGCAGCCCTAGCGGGAGGATCTACAATGAGCAGTTCTTC
cdr3_aa: CASSPSGRIYNEQFF
v_call: TRBV11-3
j_call: TRBJ2-1
d_call: TRBD2
clone_size: -

cdr3_nt: TGCGCCAGCAGCCGAGGACAGGGGGTGCTCGGCGAGCAGTACTTC
cdr3_aa: CASSRGQGVLGEQYF
v_call: TRBV4-1
j_call: TRBJ2-7
d_call: TRBD1
clone_size: -

cdr3_nt: TGCGCCAGCAGCCCCCCCGAGCGGGAGTTCCACGAGCAGTACTTC
cdr3_aa: CASSPPEREFHEQYF
v_call: TRBV4-1
j_call: TRBJ2-7
d_call: TRBD2
clone_size: once

cdr3_nt: TGTGCCACCAAGACTAGCGGGAGTTACAATGAGCAGTTCTTC
cdr3_aa: CATKTSGSYNEQFF
v_call: TRBV6-1
j_call: TRBJ2-1
d_call: TRBD2
clone_size: -

cdr3_nt: TGTGCCAGCAGCACCCGGACTAGCGCTTACAATGAGCAGTTCTTC
cdr3_aa: CASSTRTSAYNEQFF
v_call: TRBV4-2
j_call: TRBJ2-1
d_call: TRBD2
clone_size: -

cdr3_nt: TGTGCCAGCAGTTACCTCGGGACAGGAAGACTCTACGAGCAGTACTTC
cdr3_aa: CASSYLGTGRLYEQYF
v_call: TRBV6-5
j_call: TRBJ2-7
d_call: TRBD1
clone_size: -

cdr3_nt: TGCAGCGTTGAAATCCCCCCGGACACCAAGCAGTACTTC
cdr3_aa: CSVEIPPDTKQYF
v_call: TRBV29-1
j_call: TRBJ2-5
d_call: -
clone_size: -

cdr3_nt: TGCGCCAGCAGGAGACTTATAAGCACAGATACGCAGTATTTT
cdr3_aa: CASRRLISTDTQYF
v_call: TRBV5-1
j_call: TRBJ2-3
d_call: -
clone_size: -

cdr3_nt: TGCGCCAGCAGCCAAGTTGGGACAGGGAACTTTTTAGATGAAGCTTTCTTT
cdr3_aa: CASSQVGTGNFLDEAFF
v_call: TRBV4-1
j_call: TRBJ1-1
d_call: TRBD1
clone_size: -

cdr3_nt: TGTGCCAGCAGCACAGGGACAGGGGAGTGGACTGAAGCTTTCTTT
cdr3_aa: CASSTGTGEWTEAFF
v_call: TRBV7-9
j_call: TRBJ1-1
d_call: TRBD1
clone_size: -

cdr3_nt: TGTGCCAGCTCACCCCTAGGACAGGGCCTACTACTTAACACTGAAGCTTTCTTT
cdr3_aa: CASSPLGQGLLLNTEAFF
v_call: TRBV18
j_call: TRBJ1-1
d_call: TRBD1
clone_size: -

cdr3_nt: TGCGCCAGCAGCCATACCAGGGGGCTAAACTATGGCTACACCTTC
cdr3_aa: CASSHTRGLNYGYTF
v_call: TRBV4-1
j_call: TRBJ1-2
d_call: TRBD1
clone_size: few